This T cell receptor (beta chain) was sequenced during a study of T cell responses to AZD1222 COVID-19 vaccine. Regarding the study as a whole: Per reports, nearly half of all spike-specific TCRs target regions that are unmutated in variants.

This clone came up a few times. The antigen is undetermined. Germline-derived CDR1 and CDR2 are SEHNR and FQNEAQ (reference sequence). Trimming pared 8 bases from V and 0 bases from J, leaving 8 bases between. The CDR3 runs 14 residues. The assay was immunoSEQ multiplex PCR, and TCRdb's table has in-frame clones only and misses some. The sample records roughly 120,000 clones, 87% being singletons. The sequencing here drew on peripheral blood, taken on day 0 of AZD1222 vaccination. The chain joins TRBV7-9 to TRBJ2-6; possible D gene TRBD2, 5 bases. This sequence originates from an adult in good health. In nucleotides, the CDR3 is TGTGCCAGCTTCCGGGACTCTGGGGCCAACGTCCTGACTTTC. Protein sequence: CASFRDSGANVLTF.